This T cell receptor (beta chain) was obtained from a study of blood T cells in healthy people across ages. Findings and caveats of the study: Greater diversity and more naive CD4+ cells were seen in long-lived donors than in aged donors.

Note on this clonotype: Its cognate antigen is unknown.

Between the trimmed V and J ends, which lost 3 bases and 11 bases, there was a span of 16 bases. The CDR3 is made up of 13 amino acids. Germline V CDR1 and CDR2: MNHEY, SMNVEV (reference sequence). The use of a sample-barcoded 5' primer and a J-beta primer mix characterized a second PCR of roughly 6 to 11 cycles. Each cDNA was tagged by a template-switch adaptor containing 12 random nucleotides. Each CDR3 protein is one row after TCRdb ran MiXCR on the 5' RACE reads. The sample lists fewer than 750,000 distinct CDR3 sequences; more than 45% were seen once. The TCR originated in a woman over 75 in good health. Sample: blood. The chain employs TRBV27 and TRBJ2-5; D possibly matches TRBD1 or TRBD2 (5 bases each). The CDR3 region has the DNA TGTGCCAGCAGTTTGAGGACAAACGGGGAGCAGTACTTC. Protein sequence: CASSLRTNGEQYF.